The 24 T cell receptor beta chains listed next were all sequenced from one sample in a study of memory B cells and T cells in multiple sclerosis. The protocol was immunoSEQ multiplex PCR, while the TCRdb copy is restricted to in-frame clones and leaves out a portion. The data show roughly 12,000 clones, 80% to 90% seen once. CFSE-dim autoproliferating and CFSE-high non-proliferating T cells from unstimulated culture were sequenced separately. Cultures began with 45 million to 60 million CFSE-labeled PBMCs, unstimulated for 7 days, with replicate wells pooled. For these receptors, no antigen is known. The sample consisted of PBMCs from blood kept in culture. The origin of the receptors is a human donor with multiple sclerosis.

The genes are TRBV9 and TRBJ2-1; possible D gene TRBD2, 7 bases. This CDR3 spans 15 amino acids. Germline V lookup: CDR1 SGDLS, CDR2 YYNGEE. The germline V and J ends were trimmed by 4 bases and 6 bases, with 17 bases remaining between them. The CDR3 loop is CASSPLGGGGNEQFF. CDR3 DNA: TGTGCCAGCAGCCCCCTGGGGGGAGGGGGCAATGAGCAGTTCTTC. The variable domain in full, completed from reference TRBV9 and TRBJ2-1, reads DSGVTQTPKHLITATGQRVTLRCSPRSGDLSVYWYQQSLDQGLQFLIQYYNGEERAKGNILERFSAQQFPDLHSELNLSSLELGDSALYFCASSPLGGGGNEQFFGPGTRLTVL.

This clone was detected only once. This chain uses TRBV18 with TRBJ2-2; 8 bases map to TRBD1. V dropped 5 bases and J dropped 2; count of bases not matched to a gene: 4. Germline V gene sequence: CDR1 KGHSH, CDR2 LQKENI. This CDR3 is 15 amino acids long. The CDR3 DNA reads TGTGCCAGCTCAGCGGGACAGGTTAACACCGGGGAGCTGTTTTTT. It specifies CASSAGQVNTGELFF.

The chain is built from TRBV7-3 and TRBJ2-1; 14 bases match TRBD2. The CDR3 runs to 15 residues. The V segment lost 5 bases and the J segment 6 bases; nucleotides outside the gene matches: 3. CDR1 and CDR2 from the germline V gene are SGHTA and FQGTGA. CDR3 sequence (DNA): TGTGCCAGCAGCCCGGGACTAGCGGGGGTCAATGAGCAGTTCTTC. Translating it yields CASSPGLAGVNEQFF.

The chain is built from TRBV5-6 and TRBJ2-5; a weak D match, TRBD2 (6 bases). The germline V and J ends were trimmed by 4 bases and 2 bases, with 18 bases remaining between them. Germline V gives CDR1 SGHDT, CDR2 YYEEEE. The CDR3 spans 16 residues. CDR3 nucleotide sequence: TGTGCCAGCAGCCCGGACGGGGCAGGGAGGCAAGAGACCCAGTACTTC. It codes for CASSPDGAGRQETQYF. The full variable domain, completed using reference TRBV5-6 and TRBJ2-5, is DAGVTQSPTHLIKTRGQQVTLRCSPKSGHDTVSWYQQALGQGPQFIFQYYEEEERQRGNFPDRFSGHQFPNYSSELNVNALLLGDSALYLCASSPDGAGRQETQYFGPGTRLLVL.

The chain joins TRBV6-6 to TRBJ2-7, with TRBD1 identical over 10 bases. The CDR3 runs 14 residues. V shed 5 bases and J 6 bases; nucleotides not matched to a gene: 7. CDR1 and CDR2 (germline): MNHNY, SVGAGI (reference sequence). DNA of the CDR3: TGTGCCAGCAGTCAGACAGGGGGCTTAGGCGAGCAGTACTTC. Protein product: CASSQTGGLGEQYF.

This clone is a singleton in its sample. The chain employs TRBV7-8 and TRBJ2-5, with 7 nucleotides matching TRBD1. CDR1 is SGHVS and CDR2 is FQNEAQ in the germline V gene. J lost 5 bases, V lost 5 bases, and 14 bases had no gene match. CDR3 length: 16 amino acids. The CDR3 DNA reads TGTGCCAGCAGCCCGAGGACAGGCCAAACTGGGGAGACCCAGTACTTC. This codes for CASSPRTGQTGETQYF.

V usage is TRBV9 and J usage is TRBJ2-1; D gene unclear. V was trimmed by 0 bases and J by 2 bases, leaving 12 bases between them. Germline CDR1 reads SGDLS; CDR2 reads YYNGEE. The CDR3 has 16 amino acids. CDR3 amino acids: CASSVVGSLTYNEQFF. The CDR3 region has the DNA TGTGCCAGCAGCGTAGTGGGTAGTTTAACCTACAATGAGCAGTTCTTC.

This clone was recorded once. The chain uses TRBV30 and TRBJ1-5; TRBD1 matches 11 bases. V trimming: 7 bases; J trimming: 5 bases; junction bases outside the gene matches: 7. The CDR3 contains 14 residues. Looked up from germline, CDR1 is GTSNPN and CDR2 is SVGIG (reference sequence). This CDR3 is CAYAGTGGYQPQHF. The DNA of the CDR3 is TGTGCCTACGCGGGGACAGGGGGGTATCAGCCCCAGCATTTT.

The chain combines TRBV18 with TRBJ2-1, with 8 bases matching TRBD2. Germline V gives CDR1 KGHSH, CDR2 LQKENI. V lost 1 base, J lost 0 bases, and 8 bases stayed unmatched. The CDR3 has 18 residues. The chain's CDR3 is CASSPLLADGSSYNEQFF. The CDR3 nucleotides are TGTGCCAGCTCACCACTACTAGCGGACGGGAGCTCCTACAATGAGCAGTTCTTC.

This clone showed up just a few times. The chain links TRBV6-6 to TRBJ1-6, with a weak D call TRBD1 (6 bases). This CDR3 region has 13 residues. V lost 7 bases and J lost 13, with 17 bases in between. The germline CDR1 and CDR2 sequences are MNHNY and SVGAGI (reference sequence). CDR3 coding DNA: TGTGCCAGCATCCAGTCGGTGGGGGCTCCCCTCCACTTT. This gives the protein CASIQSVGAPLHF.

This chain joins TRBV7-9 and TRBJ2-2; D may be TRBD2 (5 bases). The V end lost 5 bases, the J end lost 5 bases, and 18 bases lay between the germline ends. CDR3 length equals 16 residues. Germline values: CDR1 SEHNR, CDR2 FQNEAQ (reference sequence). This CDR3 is CASSPLTERRTGELFF. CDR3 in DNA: TGTGCCAGCAGCCCACTAACAGAGCGGAGAACCGGGGAGCTGTTTTTT.

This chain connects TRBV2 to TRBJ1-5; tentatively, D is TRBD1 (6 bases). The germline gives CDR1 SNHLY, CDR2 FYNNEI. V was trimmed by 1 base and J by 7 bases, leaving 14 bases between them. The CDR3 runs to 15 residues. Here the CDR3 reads CASSEGTRGLQPQHF. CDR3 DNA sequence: TGTGCCAGCAGTGAAGGGACCAGGGGTTTACAGCCCCAGCATTTT.

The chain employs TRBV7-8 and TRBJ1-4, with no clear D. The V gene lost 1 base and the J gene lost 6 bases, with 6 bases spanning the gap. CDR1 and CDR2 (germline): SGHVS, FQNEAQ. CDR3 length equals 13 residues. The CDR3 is CASSLGAYEKLFF. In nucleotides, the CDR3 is TGTGCCAGCAGCTTAGGGGCCTATGAAAAACTGTTTTTT.

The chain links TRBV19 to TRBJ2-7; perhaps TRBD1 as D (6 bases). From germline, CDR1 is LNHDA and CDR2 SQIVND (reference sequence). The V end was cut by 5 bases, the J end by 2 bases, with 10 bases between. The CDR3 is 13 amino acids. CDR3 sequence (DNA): TGTGCCAGTAGTGTTGGGACACCCTACGAGCAGTACTTC. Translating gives CASSVGTPYEQYF.

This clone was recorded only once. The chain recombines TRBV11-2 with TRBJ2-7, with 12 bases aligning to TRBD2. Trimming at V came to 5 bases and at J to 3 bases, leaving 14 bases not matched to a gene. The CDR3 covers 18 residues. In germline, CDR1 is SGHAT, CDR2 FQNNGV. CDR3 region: CASSTSSGGALSYYEQYF. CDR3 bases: TGTGCCAGCAGCACTTCTAGCGGGGGGGCCCTGAGCTACTACGAGCAGTACTTC.

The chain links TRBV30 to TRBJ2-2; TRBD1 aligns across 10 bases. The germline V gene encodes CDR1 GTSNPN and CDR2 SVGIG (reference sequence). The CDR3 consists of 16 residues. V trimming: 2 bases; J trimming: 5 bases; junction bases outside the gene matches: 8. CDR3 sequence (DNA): TGTGCCTGGAGTATCTATTTGGGACAGGGGACCGGGGAGCTGTTTTTT. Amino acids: CAWSIYLGQGTGELFF.

The CDR3 loop reads CASSVGRGTTSVNEQYF. The CDR3 DNA reads TGTGCCAGCAGCGTAGGTCGTGGCACTACTAGCGTCAACGAGCAGTACTTC. This rearrangement joins TRBV9 to TRBJ2-7; 7 bases are a match to TRBD2. From germline, CDR1 is SGDLS and CDR2 YYNGEE. Trimming at V came to 0 bases and at J to 5 bases, leaving 14 bases not matched to a gene. The CDR3 has 17 amino acids.

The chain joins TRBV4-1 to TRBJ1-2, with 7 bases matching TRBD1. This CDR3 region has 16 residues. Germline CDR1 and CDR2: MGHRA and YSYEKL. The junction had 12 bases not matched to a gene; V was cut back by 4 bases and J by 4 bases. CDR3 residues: CASSPTTTGVGYGYTF. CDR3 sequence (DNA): TGCGCCAGCAGCCCAACTACTACAGGGGTGGGCTATGGCTACACCTTC.

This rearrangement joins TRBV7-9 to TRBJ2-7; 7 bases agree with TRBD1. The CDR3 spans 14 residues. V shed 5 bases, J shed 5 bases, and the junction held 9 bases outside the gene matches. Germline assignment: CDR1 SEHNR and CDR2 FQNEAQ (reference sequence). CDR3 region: CASSPSLTGDEQYF. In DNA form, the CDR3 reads TGTGCCAGCAGCCCCTCCCTTACAGGGGACGAGCAGTACTTC.

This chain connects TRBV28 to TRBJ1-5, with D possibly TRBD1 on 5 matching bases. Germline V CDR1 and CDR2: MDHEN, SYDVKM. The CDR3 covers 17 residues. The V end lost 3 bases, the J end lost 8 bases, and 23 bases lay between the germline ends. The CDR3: CASSFPWQGAPAEPQHF. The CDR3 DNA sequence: TGTGCCAGCAGTTTCCCTTGGCAAGGGGCTCCTGCTGAGCCCCAGCATTTT. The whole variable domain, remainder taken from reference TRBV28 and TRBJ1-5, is DVKVTQSSRYLVKRTGEKVFLECVQDMDHENMFWYRQDPGLGLRLIYFSYDVKMKEKGDIPEGYSVSREKKERFSLILESASTNQTSMYLCASSFPWQGAPAEPQHFGDGTRLSIL.

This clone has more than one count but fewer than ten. CDR3 protein: CSACAADTQYF. CDR3 sequence (DNA): TGCAGCGCTTGTGCCGCAGATACGCAGTATTTT. This chain connects TRBV29-1 to TRBJ2-3; D gene ambiguous. The germline CDR1 and CDR2 sequences are SQVTM and ANQGSEA. Trimming removed 7 bases at V and 4 bases at J, with 9 bases between. This CDR3 has 11 residues.

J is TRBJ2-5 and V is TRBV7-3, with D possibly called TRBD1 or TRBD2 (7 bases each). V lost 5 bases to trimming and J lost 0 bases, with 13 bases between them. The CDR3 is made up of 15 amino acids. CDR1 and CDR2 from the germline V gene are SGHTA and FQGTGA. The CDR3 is CASSTRGGYQETQYF. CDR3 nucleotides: TGTGCCAGCAGCACCAGGGGGGGCTACCAAGAGACCCAGTACTTC. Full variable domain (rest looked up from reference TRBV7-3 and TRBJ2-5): GAGVSQTPSNKVTEKGKYVELRCDPISGHTALYWYRQSLGQGPEFLIYFQGTGAADDSGLPNDRFFAVRPEGSVSTLKIQRTERGDSAVYLCASSTRGGYQETQYFGPGTRLLVL.

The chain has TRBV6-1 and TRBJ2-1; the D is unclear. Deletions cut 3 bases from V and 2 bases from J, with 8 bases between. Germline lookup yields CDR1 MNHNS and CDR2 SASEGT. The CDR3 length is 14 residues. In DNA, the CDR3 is TGTGCCAGCAGTGAGAATAGTCCCTACAATGAGCAGTTCTTC. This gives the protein CASSENSPYNEQFF.

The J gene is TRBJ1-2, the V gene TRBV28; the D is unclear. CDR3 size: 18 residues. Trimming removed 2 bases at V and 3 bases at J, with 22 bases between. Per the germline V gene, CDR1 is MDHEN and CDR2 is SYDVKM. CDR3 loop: CASSLDRGSSLTYYGYTF. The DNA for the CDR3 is TGTGCCAGCAGTTTAGACCGGGGTTCGAGCTTGACGTACTATGGCTACACCTTC.